The 23 T cell receptor beta chains below come from one sample, sequenced in a study of blood T cells in healthy people across ages. For the second PCR, which ran for roughly 7 to 11 cycles, a sample-barcoded 5' primer and a J-beta primer mix were used. TCRdb reanalysed the 5' RACE reads using MiXCR and keeps one entry per CDR3 protein. The data show around 1.5 million distinct CDR3 sequences, with roughly 40% seen just once and 7% to 9.5% held by the top ten. What was sequenced was blood. The receptors here all came from a woman aged 18-29 years in good health.

This rearrangement joins TRBV6-5 to TRBJ1-2, with 10 bases fitting TRBD1. Germline V gene lookup returns CDR1 MNHEY and CDR2 SVGAGI. Trimming took 5 bases from V and 6 from J; bases not matched to a gene: 6. The CDR3 has 14 amino acids. The CDR3 loop is CASSSGQGGNGYTF. In nucleotides, the CDR3 is TGTGCCAGCAGTAGTGGACAGGGGGGTAATGGCTACACCTTC.

A few counts support this clonotype. The CDR3 DNA is TGCAGTGCTAGAGATTTCAGAGGTATCAACGAGCAGTACTTC. It encodes CSARDFRGINEQYF. This chain connects TRBV20-1 to TRBJ2-7; no clear D. This CDR3 contains 14 residues. The V end was cut by 0 bases, the J end by 5 bases, with 14 bases between. Germline lookup yields CDR1 DFQATT and CDR2 SNEGSKA (reference sequence).

This clonotype has more than one count but fewer than ten. This chain links TRBV28 with TRBJ2-3; D perhaps matches TRBD1 (5 bases). Trimming took off 6 bases at V and 5 bases at J, with 15 bases between the two ends. In germline, CDR1 is MDHEN, CDR2 SYDVKM. This CDR3 comprises 14 residues. The CDR3 bases are TGTGCCAGCAGAGTTTACCAGGGAAAAGATACGCAGTATTTT. Protein: CASRVYQGKDTQYF.

There are a few counts of this clonotype. The rearrangement links TRBV12-3 or TRBV12-4 to TRBJ1-1, with D possibly TRBD1 on 6 matching bases. The germline V and J ends were trimmed by 6 bases and 11 bases, with 16 bases remaining between them. This CDR3 has 12 residues. The chain's CDR3 is CASRDYRDGAFF. CDR3 DNA sequence: TGTGCCAGCAGGGATTACAGGGACGGGGCTTTCTTT.

The chain uses TRBV3-1 and TRBJ2-3, with a possible D match to TRBD1 (6 bases). The CDR3 contains 18 residues. CDR1 LGHDT and CDR2 YNNKEL come from the germline V gene (reference sequence). Trimming stripped 4 bases from V and 3 bases from J, with 23 bases between. The CDR3 sequence: CASSLEGGRGSITDTQYF. The DNA for the CDR3 is TGTGCCAGCAGCCTCGAGGGTGGCAGGGGCTCCATAACAGATACGCAGTATTTT.

This clonotype was seen only a few times. The J gene is TRBJ2-7, the V gene TRBV7-9; 10 bases match TRBD2. This CDR3 spans 17 amino acids. V dropped 5 bases and J dropped 5; count of bases not matched to a gene: 15. CDR1 is SEHNR and CDR2 is FQNEAQ in the germline V gene (reference sequence). The DNA of the CDR3 is TGTGCCAGCAGCCGCATCGCCTCTAGCGGGAGTTTCCACGAGCAGTACTTC. This sequence encodes CASSRIASSGSFHEQYF.

This chain links TRBV12-3 or TRBV12-4 with TRBJ1-5; TRBD1 matches at 7 bases. With V trimmed by 7 bases and J by 2 bases, 8 bases remained unmatched. The CDR3 is 15 amino acids. In DNA, the CDR3 is TGTGCCAGCAACCTCAGGGGGGATGGCAATCAGCCCCAGCATTTT. Its protein product is CASNLRGDGNQPQHF.

The chain has TRBV6-5 and TRBJ2-5; D gene uncertain. V was shortened by 7 bases and J by 11 bases, with 29 bases between the two germline ends. The germline V gene encodes CDR1 MNHEY and CDR2 SVGAGI. This CDR3 has 16 amino acids. DNA for the CDR3: TGTGCCAGCACCCAAGGGCGAACGATAGCCCACGATGAGCAGTACTTC. This encodes CASTQGRTIAHDEQYF.

This clonotype was seen only a few times. The chain uses TRBV20-1 and TRBJ1-1, with 11 positions matching TRBD1. This CDR3 is built from 16 residues. Germline values: CDR1 DFQATT, CDR2 SNEGSKA (reference sequence). V was pared by 0 bases and J by 0 bases, with 3 bases of the junction left unmatched. The CDR3 sequence is CSARERTGGMNTEAFF. CDR3 nucleotide sequence: TGCAGTGCTAGAGAACGGACAGGGGGCATGAACACTGAAGCTTTCTTT.

The V and J genes are TRBV25-1 and TRBJ2-5; the D gene could be TRBD1 or TRBD2 (6 bases each). In germline, CDR1 is MGHDK, CDR2 SYGVNS. The CDR3 contains 14 residues. V was cut by 1 base and J by 4 bases, with 10 bases left in between. CDR3 in amino acids: CASSESWGAETQYF. CDR3 sequence (DNA): TGTGCCAGCAGTGAATCCTGGGGGGCAGAGACCCAGTACTTC. The whole variable domain, remainder taken from reference TRBV25-1 and TRBJ2-5, is EADIYQTPRYLVIGTGKKITLECSQTMGHDKMYWYQQDPGMELHLIHYSYGVNSTEKGDLSSESTVSRIRTEHFPLTLESARPSHTSQYLCASSESWGAETQYFGPGTRLLVL.

The chain joins TRBV20-1 to TRBJ2-1; 8 nucleotides match TRBD2. V gave up 7 bases and J gave up 5 bases; unmatched junction bases: 7. The germline gives CDR1 DFQATT, CDR2 SNEGSKA (reference sequence). CDR3 size: 13 residues. The CDR3 DNA sequence: TGCAGTGGTACCGGGGGGGCCAACAATGAGCAGTTCTTC. It is translated as CSGTGGANNEQFF.

The chain links TRBV7-9 to TRBJ2-7, with no clear D. Per the germline V gene, CDR1 is SEHNR and CDR2 is FQNEAQ (reference sequence). The length of the CDR3 is 13 residues. Trimming stripped 3 bases from V and 5 bases from J, with 11 bases between. CDR3 coding DNA: TGTGCCAGCAGCTTTGAAGTCATCAACGAGCAGTACTTC. Protein product: CASSFEVINEQYF.

This clonotype has just a few counts. The chain employs TRBV20-1 and TRBJ2-3, with 12 bases lining up with TRBD1. CDR1 and CDR2 from the germline V gene are DFQATT and SNEGSKA (reference sequence). Losses at the gene ends were 1 base for V and 4 bases for J; bases not matched to a gene: 6. There are 16 residues in the CDR3. The CDR3 sequence is CSARGPGQGASDTQYF. The CDR3 bases are TGCAGTGCTAGAGGCCCGGGACAGGGGGCCTCAGATACGCAGTATTTT.

The chain combines TRBV12-3 or TRBV12-4 with TRBJ1-2; D is unresolved. V was trimmed by 5 bases and J by 8 bases, leaving 12 bases between them. This CDR3 is 12 amino acids long. CDR3 residues: CASSTVRSGYTF. CDR3 sequence (DNA): TGTGCCAGCAGTACTGTGAGGTCGGGCTACACCTTC.

This clonotype has more than one count but fewer than ten. The chain uses TRBV6-1 and TRBJ1-2; D is undetermined. The CDR3 is made up of 12 amino acids. V was cut by 4 bases and J by 5 bases, with 8 bases left in between. CDR1 and CDR2 from the germline V gene are MNHNS and SASEGT. CDR3 in DNA: TGTGCCAGCAGTGTATGGGCATATGGCTACACCTTC. This encodes CASSVWAYGYTF.

This clonotype was seen a few times. The J gene is TRBJ2-1, the V gene TRBV7-2; tentative D call: TRBD2 (6 bases). CDR3 length equals 17 residues. The V gene lost 5 bases and the J gene lost 7 bases, with 24 bases spanning the gap. CDR1 and CDR2 from the germline V gene are SGHTA and FQGNSA. The CDR3 protein is CASSATLALTKDNEQFF. The CDR3 DNA follows: TGTGCCAGCAGCGCCACACTAGCCCTCACGAAAGATAATGAGCAGTTCTTC. Full variable domain (rest looked up from reference TRBV7-2 and TRBJ2-1): GAGVSQSPSNKVTEKGKDVELRCDPISGHTALYWYRQSLGQGLEFLIYFQGNSAPDKSGLPSDRFSAERTGGSVSTLTIQRTQQEDSAVYLCASSATLALTKDNEQFFGPGTRLTVL.

In regard to this clonotype: One junction end does not reproduce the germline sequence, and a read error may be involved. V is TRBV5-1 and J is TRBJ1-1; D gene unclear. The CDR3 has 13 residues. Germline CDR1 and CDR2: SGHRS and YFSETQ. CDR3 nucleotides: TGCGCCAGCAGCCGGGCTGTGAACGCTGAAGCTTTCTTT. It specifies CASSRAVNAEAFF.

The V call is TRBV6-6, the J call TRBJ1-5, with D unresolved. The CDR3 consists of 15 residues. Per the germline V gene, CDR1 is MNHNY and CDR2 is SVGAGI (reference sequence). V lost 2 bases and J lost 1, with 9 bases in between. The CDR3 reads CASSYGRESNQPQHF. Here the CDR3 DNA reads TGTGCCAGCAGTTACGGGAGGGAGAGCAATCAGCCCCAGCATTTT.

The rearrangement uses TRBV6-1 and TRBJ1-5, with a possible D match to TRBD1 (6 bases). This CDR3 is 17 amino acids long. Germline CDR1 reads MNHNS; CDR2 reads SASEGT. V lost 6 bases to trimming and J lost 1 base, with 19 bases between them. The CDR3 bases are TGTGCCAGCAGACGCCAGGGGTTAAAGGGGAGCAATCAGCCCCAGCATTTT. Protein: CASRRQGLKGSNQPQHF.

About this clonotype itself: The junction departs from the called germline gene at one end, perhaps through a read error. V is TRBV15 and J is TRBJ2-7, with D perhaps TRBD1 (6 bases). The germline V gene has CDR1 LNHNV and CDR2 YYDKDF (reference sequence). The CDR3 is 14 amino acids. This CDR3 is CATSRQGSSYGQYF. CDR3 bases: TGTGCCACCAGCAGACAGGGGAGCTCCTACGGGCAGTACTTC.

This clonotype was counted between two and nine times. V gene TRBV2 combines with J gene TRBJ2-7, with no clear D. The CDR3 loop spans 13 amino acids. Germline loops: CDR1 SNHLY, CDR2 FYNNEI. The V end was cut by 5 bases, the J end by 2 bases, with 10 bases between. CDR3 sequence: CASSSFGPYEQYF. As DNA, the CDR3 is TGTGCCAGCAGTAGTTTTGGCCCCTACGAGCAGTACTTC.

This clonotype was seen only a few times. This chain joins TRBV12-3 or TRBV12-4 and TRBJ2-3; TRBD2 aligns across 10 bases. The CDR3 totals 15 residues. The J segment lost 1 base and the V segment lost 6 bases, leaving 4 bases of the junction unmatched. The CDR3 coding sequence is TGTGCCAGCAGGCTCAGCGGGGGGGGCACAGATACGCAGTATTTT. Protein product: CASRLSGGGTDTQYF.

The chain carries TRBV10-3 and TRBJ2-3; D is perhaps TRBD2 (6 bases). The CDR3 has 13 amino acids. CDR1 and CDR2 from the germline V gene are ENHRY and SYGVKD. V lost 7 bases and J lost 3, with 11 bases in between. The DNA for the CDR3 is TGTGCCATCAAGGCTAGCGCTACAGATACGCAGTATTTT. As protein: CAIKASATDTQYF.